These T cell receptor beta chains were read from a single sample in a study of technical replicates of blood from a few donors. Profiling relied on immunoSEQ multiplex PCR, and the TCRdb table lists in-frame clones only, not all of them. The sample carries about 98,000 clones, nearly 97% recorded once. Sequencing was done on a sample of T cells isolated from PBMCs. Receptors were obtained from a human donor in good health. The CDR3 runs from the conserved cysteine through the conserved F or W. A D gene is named only where the DNA matches it firmly. The size of a clone is reported for some rows only, either as once, few or many, or as a class for expanded clones.

D: TRBD1
J: TRBJ2-7
size: .
length: 14
V: TRBV6-5
DNA: TGTGCCAGCAGCCATCTCAGGGGGAACTACGAGCAGTACTTC
CDR3: CASSHLRGNYEQYF

D: .
J: TRBJ2-1
size: .
length: 14
V: TRBV5-6
DNA: TGTGCCAGCAGCTTGGCGGGATTTTACAATGAGCAGTTCTTC
CDR3: CASSLAGFYNEQFF

D: TRBD2
J: TRBJ2-1
size: .
length: 12
V: TRBV7-8
DNA: TGTGCCAGCAGCCTCGGACTAGATGAGCAGTTCTTC
CDR3: CASSLGLDEQFF

D: TRBD1
J: TRBJ2-1
size: once
length: 14
V: TRBV29-1
DNA: TGCAGCGTCCGTGGGGACAGGGGGCGAGATGAGCAGTTCTTC
CDR3: CSVRGDRGRDEQFF

D: .
J: TRBJ2-1
size: .
length: 15
V: TRBV6-4
DNA: TGTGCCAGCAGCGCGGAGGCTAGTACTGGCAATGAGCAGTTCTTC
CDR3: CASSAEASTGNEQFF

D: .
J: TRBJ2-7
size: .
length: 12
V: TRBV28
DNA: TGTGCCAGTACGAAGGAGTCCTACGAGCAGTACTTC
CDR3: CASTKESYEQYF

D: .
J: TRBJ2-7
size: .
length: 14
V: TRBV21-1
DNA: TGTGCCAGCAGTCCGGACAGGGAGACCTACGAGCAGTACTTC
CDR3: CASSPDRETYEQYF

D: TRBD1
J: TRBJ2-5
size: .
length: 18
V: TRBV4-1
DNA: TGCGCCAGCAGCCAAGTCACAAATTACCGGGACAGGGACGAGACCCAGTACTTC
CDR3: CASSQVTNYRDRDETQYF

D: .
J: TRBJ2-1
size: once
length: 16
V: TRBV28
DNA: TGTGCCAGCAGTTTATTGGAGAGGGGGTCCTACAATGAGCAGTTCTTC
CDR3: CASSLLERGSYNEQFF

D: .
J: TRBJ2-1
size: .
length: 13
V: TRBV30
DNA: TGTGCCTGGAGTGTACACCCAGGCTATGAGCAGTTCTTC
CDR3: CAWSVHPGYEQFF

D: TRBD1
J: TRBJ1-2
size: .
length: 13
V: TRBV7-3
DNA: TGTGCCAGCAGCTTCCTAGGGACAGGCACACCCCTATTC
CDR3: CASSFLGTGTPLF

D: TRBD2
J: TRBJ2-5
size: once
length: 15
V: TRBV29-1
DNA: TGCAGCGTTGACGGGCTAGCGGCGGTGGAAGAGACCCAGTACTTC
CDR3: CSVDGLAAVEETQYF

D: .
J: TRBJ2-7
size: .
length: 13
V: TRBV7-9
DNA: TGTGCCAGCAGCTCCACAGGATCCTACGAGCAGTACTTC
CDR3: CASSSTGSYEQYF

D: .
J: TRBJ2-5
size: .
length: 13
V: TRBV6-1
DNA: TGTGCCAGCAGTGATGCCCTCTGGCAGACCCAGTACTTC
CDR3: CASSDALWQTQYF

D: .
J: TRBJ2-1
size: .
length: 14
V: TRBV5-4
DNA: TGTGCCAGCAGCACCGACATTGAATACAATGAGCAGTTCTTC
CDR3: CASSTDIEYNEQFF

D: .
J: TRBJ2-4
size: .
length: 16
V: TRBV4-2
DNA: TGTGCCAGCAGCCAAGAAACAGGATCGGCCAAAAACATTCAGTACTTC
CDR3: CASSQETGSAKNIQYF

D: TRBD1
J: TRBJ2-1
size: .
length: 16
V: TRBV5-1
DNA: TGCGCCAGCAGGTCAGGACAGGGGGCCCATCCAGGTCGTCAGTTCTTC
CDR3: CASRSGQGAHPGRQFF

D: .
J: TRBJ2-1
size: .
length: 15
V: TRBV6-1
DNA: TGTGCCAGCAGTGAAGGTTGGACTACCTACAATGAGCAGTTCTTC
CDR3: CASSEGWTTYNEQFF